Listed here are 9 T cell receptor beta chains from one sample, sequenced in a study of T cells in women clearing cervical HPV infection. Clones were read by immunoSEQ multiplex PCR, and TCRdb kept only the in-frame ones, dropping some. The sample totals 25,000 to 35,000 clones. The sample was blood buffy coat. The receptors derive from a woman aged 18 to 75 with a cervical HPV16 infection that either progressed to CIN3+ or cleared (not recorded which).

Note on this clone: The DNA ends 3 residues before the CDR3 does, and the rest of the CDR3 is filled in from the germline J gene. The V call is TRBV5-1, the J call TRBJ2-7; maybe TRBD1 (6 bases). Trimming removed 6 bases from V and 0 bases from J, with 10 bases in between. CDR1 is SGHRS and CDR2 is YFSETQ in the germline V gene. The CDR3 sequence is 13 residues long. The sequenced CDR3 bases are TGCGCCAGCACAGGGGACGTCTCCTACGAG. It translates to CASTGDVSYE. The full CDR3 is CASTGDVSYEQYF.

Points on this clone: The read terminates 3 residues before the CDR3 end, so the remaining end is supplied by the germline J gene. The J gene is TRBJ2-7, the V gene TRBV20-1, with TRBD2 as a possible D gene (5 bases). The length of the CDR3 is 15 residues. Germline CDR1 is DFQATT and CDR2 is SNEGSKA (reference sequence). The V end was cut by 3 bases, the J end by 1 base, with 16 bases between. The covered CDR3 bases are TGCAGTGCTAGCCCGGTGGTAGCGCAATCCTACGAG. Its protein product is CSASPVVAQSYE. The whole CDR3 is CSASPVVAQSYEQYF.

Details on this clone: The sequenced fragment ends 3 residues before the CDR3 boundary, so the rest is inferred from the germline J gene. The genes are TRBV12-5 and TRBJ1-5, with D perhaps matching TRBD1 (6 bases). V lost 5 bases to trimming and J lost 1 base, with 9 bases between them. The CDR3 sequence is 14 residues long. Germline CDR1 is LGHNT and CDR2 is FRNRAP. CDR3 DNA (partial): TGTGCTAGTGGTACTGGACAGAGCAATCAGCCC. Amino acid sequence: CASGTGQSNQP. The CDR3 reads in full as CASGTGQSNQPQHF.

As for this clone: The sequenced fragment ends 3 residues before the CDR3 boundary, so the rest is inferred from the germline J gene. The chain has TRBV6-1 and TRBJ1-1; D unresolved. Germline CDR1 MNHNS, CDR2 SASEGT. The V end was cut by 2 bases, the J end by 1 base, with 11 bases between. This CDR3 has 15 residues. CDR3 in amino acids: CASSEPRRGNTEAFF. The CDR3 DNA, read in part, is TGTGCCAGCAGTGAACCCCGACGGGGGAACACTGAA.

On this clone: Coverage ceases 3 residues before the CDR3 finishes, and the germline J gene fills in the end. The J gene is TRBJ2-7, the V gene TRBV20-1; the match to TRBD2 covers 12 bases. With 5 bases clipped from V and 4 bases from J, the junction kept 3 bases outside the gene matches. CDR1 is DFQATT and CDR2 is SNEGSKA in the germline V gene (reference sequence). CDR3 size: 13 residues. The CDR3 DNA, read in part, is TGCAGTGCTTCCGGGACTAGCGGGTACGAG. Its protein is CSASGTSGYE. The full CDR3 protein reads CSASGTSGYEQYF.

Of note for this clone: With the read ending 3 residues before the CDR3 end, the germline J gene is used to fill in that end. The chain has TRBV7-9 and TRBJ1-2, with 7 positions matching TRBD1. CDR3 length: 14 residues. Germline loops: CDR1 SEHNR, CDR2 FQNEAQ (reference sequence). The CDR3 loop is CASSYTGVEYDYTF. The CDR3 bases that were read are TGTGCCAGCAGCTATACAGGGGTCGAGTACGAC. Using reference TRBV7-9 and TRBJ1-2 for the parts outside the CDR3, the full variable domain is DTGVSQNPRHKITKRGQNVTFRCDPISEHNRLYWYRQTLGQGPEFLTYFQNEAQLEKSRLLSDRFSAERPKGSFSTLEIQRTEQGDSAMYLCASSYTGVEYDYTFGSGTRLTVV.

The chain's CDR3 is CASSLSWTSGTNEQFF. The CDR3 bases that were read are TGTGCCAGCAGCCTCTCATGGACTAGCGGGACCAATGAG. The gene calls are TRBV6-2 or TRBV6-3 and TRBJ2-1; the match to TRBD2 covers 12 bases. The read gets to within 3 residues of the CDR3 end, and the germline J gene fills in the rest. V dropped 6 bases and J dropped 6; count of bases not matched to a gene: 9. Germline CDR1 MNHEY, CDR2 SVGEGT. There are 16 residues in the CDR3.

Comments on this clone: The read ends 3 residues before the CDR3 terminus; that terminus is restored from the germline J gene. V is TRBV5-4 and J is TRBJ2-7; perhaps TRBD1 as D (5 bases). The CDR3 runs to 14 residues. CDR1 and CDR2 from the germline V gene are SGHNT and YYREEE (reference sequence). Trimming left V 1 base short and J 1 base short, with 9 bases between. The CDR3 is CASSLSGMSYEQYF. The CDR3 bases that were read are TGTGCCAGCAGCTTGTCAGGGATGTCCTACGAG.

Comment on this clone: The sequenced fragment ends 3 residues before the CDR3 boundary, so the rest is inferred from the germline J gene. The chain joins TRBV12-3 or TRBV12-4 to TRBJ1-2, with D tentatively TRBD1 (6 bases). The CDR3 loop spans 12 amino acids. The covered CDR3 bases are TGTGCCAGCAGTCCACAGGGCTACGAC. Its protein product is CASSPQGYD. The entire CDR3 protein is CASSPQGYDYTF.